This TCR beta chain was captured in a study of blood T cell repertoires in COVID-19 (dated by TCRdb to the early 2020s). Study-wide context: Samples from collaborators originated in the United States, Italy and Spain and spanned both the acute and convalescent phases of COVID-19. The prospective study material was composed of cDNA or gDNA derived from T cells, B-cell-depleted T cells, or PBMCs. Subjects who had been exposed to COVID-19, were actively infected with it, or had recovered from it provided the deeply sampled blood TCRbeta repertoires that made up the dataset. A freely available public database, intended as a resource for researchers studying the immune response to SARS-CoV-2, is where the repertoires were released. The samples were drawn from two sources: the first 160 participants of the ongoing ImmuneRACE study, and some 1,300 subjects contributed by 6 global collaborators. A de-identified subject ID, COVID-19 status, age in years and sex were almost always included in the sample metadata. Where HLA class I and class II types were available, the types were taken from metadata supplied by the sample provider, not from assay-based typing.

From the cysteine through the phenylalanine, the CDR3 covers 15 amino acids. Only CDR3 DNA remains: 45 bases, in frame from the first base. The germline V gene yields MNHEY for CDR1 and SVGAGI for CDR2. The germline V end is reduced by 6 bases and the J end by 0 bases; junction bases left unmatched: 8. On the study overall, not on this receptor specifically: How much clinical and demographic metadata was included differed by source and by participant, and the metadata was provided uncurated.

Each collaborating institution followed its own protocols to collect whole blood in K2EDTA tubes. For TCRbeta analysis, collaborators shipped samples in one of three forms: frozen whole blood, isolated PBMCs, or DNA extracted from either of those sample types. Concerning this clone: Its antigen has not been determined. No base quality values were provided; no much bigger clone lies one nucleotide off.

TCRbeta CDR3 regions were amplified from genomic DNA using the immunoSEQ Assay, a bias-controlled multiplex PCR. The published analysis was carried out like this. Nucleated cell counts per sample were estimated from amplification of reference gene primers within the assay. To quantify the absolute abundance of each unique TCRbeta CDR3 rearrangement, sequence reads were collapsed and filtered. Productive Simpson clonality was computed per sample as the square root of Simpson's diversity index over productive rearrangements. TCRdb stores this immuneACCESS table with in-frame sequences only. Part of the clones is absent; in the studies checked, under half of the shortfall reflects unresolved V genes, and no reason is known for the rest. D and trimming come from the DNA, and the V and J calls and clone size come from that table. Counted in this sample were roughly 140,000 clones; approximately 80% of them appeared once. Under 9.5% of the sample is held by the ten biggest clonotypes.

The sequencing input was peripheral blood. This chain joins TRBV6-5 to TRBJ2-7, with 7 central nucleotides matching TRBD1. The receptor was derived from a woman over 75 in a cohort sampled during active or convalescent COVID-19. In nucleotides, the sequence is TGTGCCAGCAGCGGCACCGGGACAGCCTCCTACGAGCAGTACTTC. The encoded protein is CASSGTGTASYEQYF.